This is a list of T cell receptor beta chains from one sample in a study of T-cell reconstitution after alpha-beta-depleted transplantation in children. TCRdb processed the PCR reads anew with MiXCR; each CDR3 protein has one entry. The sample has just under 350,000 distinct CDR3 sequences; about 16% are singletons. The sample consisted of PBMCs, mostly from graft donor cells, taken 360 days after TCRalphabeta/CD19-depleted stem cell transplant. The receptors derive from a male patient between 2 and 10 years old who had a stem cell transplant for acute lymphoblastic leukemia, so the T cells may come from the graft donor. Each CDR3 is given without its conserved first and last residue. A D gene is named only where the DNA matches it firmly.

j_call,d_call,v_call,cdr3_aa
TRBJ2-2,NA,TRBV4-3,ASSQVQTHTGELF
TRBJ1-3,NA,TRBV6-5,ASTGDGNTIY
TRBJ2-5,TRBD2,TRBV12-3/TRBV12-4,ASSFGGGETQY
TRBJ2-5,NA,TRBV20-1,SARDLRGDQETQY
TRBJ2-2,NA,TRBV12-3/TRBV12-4,ASTLRHTGELF
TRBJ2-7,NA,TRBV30,AWSVYNPYEQY
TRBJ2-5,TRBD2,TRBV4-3,ASSLAGDQETQY
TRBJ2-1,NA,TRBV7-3,ASRRLGTIGDEQF
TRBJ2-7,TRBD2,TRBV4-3,ASSQDLVRGGEQY
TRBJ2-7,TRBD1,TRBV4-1,ASSQAGQGAGEQY
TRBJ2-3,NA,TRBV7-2,ASSFGVSRVGADTQY
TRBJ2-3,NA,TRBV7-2,ASSLRQGDTQY
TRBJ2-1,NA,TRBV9,ASSLGEGPFYNEQF
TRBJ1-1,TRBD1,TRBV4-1,ASSQEGQGPLSDTEAF
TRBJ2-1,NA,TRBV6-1,ASNRGSEAASYNEQF
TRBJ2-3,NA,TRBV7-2,ASSFFPTDTQY
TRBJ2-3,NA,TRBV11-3,ASRSSSASPDTQY
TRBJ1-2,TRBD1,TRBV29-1,SAGQGYGYT
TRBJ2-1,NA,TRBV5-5,ASSFETGTYSYNEQF
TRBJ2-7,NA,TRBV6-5,ASSYSESGGLYEQY
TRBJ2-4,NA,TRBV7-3,ASSLGSLGDIQY
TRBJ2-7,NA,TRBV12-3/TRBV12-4,ASSSRGSYEQY
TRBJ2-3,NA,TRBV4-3,ASSQEWGWDTQY
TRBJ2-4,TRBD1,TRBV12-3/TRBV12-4,ASSLDRDYIQY
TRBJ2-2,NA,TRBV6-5,ASWEGELF
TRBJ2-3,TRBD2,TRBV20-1,SARPISGASTDTQY
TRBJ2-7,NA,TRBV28,ASIPGGASYEQY
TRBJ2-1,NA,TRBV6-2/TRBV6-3,ASPGEQEGF
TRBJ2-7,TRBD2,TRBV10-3,AISDETSGRVYEQY
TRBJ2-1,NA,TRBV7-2,ASSLVRGSEQF
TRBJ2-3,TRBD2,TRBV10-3,AISEFGTSGSRNDTQY
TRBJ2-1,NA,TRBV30,AWSVAQYNEQF
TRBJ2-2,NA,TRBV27,ASSSLLRLRDTGELF
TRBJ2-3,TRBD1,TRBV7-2,ASSLGSDRGWTDTQY
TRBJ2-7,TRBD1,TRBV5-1,ASSLDRGIEQY
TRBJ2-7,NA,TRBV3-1,ASSSSSQVASYEQY
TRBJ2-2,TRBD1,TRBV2,ASSERAGGNTGELF
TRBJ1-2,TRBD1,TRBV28,ASRGGLLPNYGYT
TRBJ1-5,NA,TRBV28,ASSFLQGGGQPQH
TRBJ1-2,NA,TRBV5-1,ASSSNPEDLVRGYT